Below are 3 T cell receptor beta chains sequenced from a single sample in a study of blood T cell repertoires in COVID-19. Libraries were prepared by immunoSEQ multiplex PCR; TCRdb keeps only in-frame clonotypes and omits some of them. The sample has fewer than 450,000 clones, 88% seen once. Source material: peripheral blood. All receptors come from a woman aged 65 to 85 with COVID-19, enrolled during active disease.

The sample holds one count of this clone. V is TRBV20-1 and J is TRBJ1-1; no clear D. The ends were cut back, 6 bases at V and 4 bases at J, with 9 bases in the middle. This CDR3 is built from 11 residues. CDR1 and CDR2 from the germline V gene are DFQATT and SNEGSKA (reference sequence). CDR3 DNA: TGCAGTGCAGGGAGAGGCACTGAAGCTTTCTTT. Residues: CSAGRGTEAFF.

The chain links TRBV19 to TRBJ2-1, with a possible D match to TRBD2 (6 bases). The CDR3 contains 15 residues. V was shortened by 5 bases and J by 1 base, with 12 bases between the two germline ends. Germline values: CDR1 LNHDA, CDR2 SQIVND (reference sequence). Here the CDR3 DNA reads TGTGCCAGTAGTCCCCCGGGGGTTTCCTACAATGAGCAGTTCTTC. It is translated as CASSPPGVSYNEQFF.

This clone was observed a few times. V gene TRBV6-5 combines with J gene TRBJ1-5, with D maybe TRBD1 (6 bases). Trimming removed 5 bases from V and 5 bases from J, with 13 bases in between. The CDR3 covers 14 residues. Germline V gene sequence: CDR1 MNHEY, CDR2 SVGAGI. CDR3 residues: CASSTQGTHQPQHF. The CDR3 region has the DNA TGTGCCAGCAGTACACAGGGAACGCATCAGCCCCAGCATTTT.